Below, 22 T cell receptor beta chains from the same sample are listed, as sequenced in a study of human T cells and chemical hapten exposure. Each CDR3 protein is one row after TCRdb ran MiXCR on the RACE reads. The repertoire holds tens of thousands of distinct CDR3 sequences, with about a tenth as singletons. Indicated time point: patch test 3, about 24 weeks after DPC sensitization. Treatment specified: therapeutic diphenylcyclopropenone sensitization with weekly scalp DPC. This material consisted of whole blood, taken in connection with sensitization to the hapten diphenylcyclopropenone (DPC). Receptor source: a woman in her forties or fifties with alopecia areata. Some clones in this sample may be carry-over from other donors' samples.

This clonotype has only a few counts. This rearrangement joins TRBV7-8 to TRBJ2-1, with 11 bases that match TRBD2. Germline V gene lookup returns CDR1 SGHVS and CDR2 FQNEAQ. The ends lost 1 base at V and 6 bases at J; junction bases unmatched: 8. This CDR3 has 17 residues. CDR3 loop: CASSLVFSGRGVNEQFF. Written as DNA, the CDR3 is TGTGCCAGCAGCTTAGTTTTTAGCGGGAGGGGAGTCAATGAGCAGTTCTTC.

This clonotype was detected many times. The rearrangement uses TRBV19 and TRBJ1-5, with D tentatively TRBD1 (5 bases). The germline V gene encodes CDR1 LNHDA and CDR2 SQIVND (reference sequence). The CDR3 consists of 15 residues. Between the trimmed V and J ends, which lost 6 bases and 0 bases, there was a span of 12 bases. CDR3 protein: CASRDRYLSNQPQHF. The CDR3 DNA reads TGTGCCAGTAGAGACAGATATCTTAGCAATCAGCCCCAGCATTTT.

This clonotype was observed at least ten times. The CDR3 nucleotides read TGCAGTGCTAGAGGGGGTGCCAATCAGCCCCAGCATTTT. It specifies CSARGGANQPQHF. This rearrangement joins TRBV20-1 to TRBJ1-5; D gene ambiguous. Per the germline V gene, CDR1 is DFQATT and CDR2 is SNEGSKA (reference sequence). The CDR3 runs 13 residues. Trimming shortened V by 1 base and J by 3 bases, and 7 bases separated the two germline ends.

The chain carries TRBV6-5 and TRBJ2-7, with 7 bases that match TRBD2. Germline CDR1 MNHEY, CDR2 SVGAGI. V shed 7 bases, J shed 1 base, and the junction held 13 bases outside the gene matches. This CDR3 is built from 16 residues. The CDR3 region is CASTPLTAGASYEQYF. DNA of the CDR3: TGTGCCAGCACACCCCTCACGGCGGGAGCTTCCTACGAGCAGTACTTC.

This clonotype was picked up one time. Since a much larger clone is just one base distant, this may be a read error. Here the CDR3 DNA reads TGTGCCATTGGGGACGGGCCTGGGGAGCGGCAGTACTTC. Encoded protein: CAIGDGPGERQYF. The V and J genes are TRBV10-3 and TRBJ2-7, with D tentatively TRBD1 or TRBD2 (5 bases each). This CDR3 is 13 amino acids long. V gave up 9 bases and J gave up 9 bases, with 21 bases separating them. Germline assignment: CDR1 ENHRY and CDR2 SYGVKD.

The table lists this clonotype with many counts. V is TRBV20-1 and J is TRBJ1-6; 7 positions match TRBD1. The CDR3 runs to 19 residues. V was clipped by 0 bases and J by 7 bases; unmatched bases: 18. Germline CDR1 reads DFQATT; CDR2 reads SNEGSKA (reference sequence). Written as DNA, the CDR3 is TGCAGTGCTAGAGATATGGCTCGGGCAGGTATAGGGGGCAATTCACCCCTCCACTTT. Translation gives CSARDMARAGIGGNSPLHF.

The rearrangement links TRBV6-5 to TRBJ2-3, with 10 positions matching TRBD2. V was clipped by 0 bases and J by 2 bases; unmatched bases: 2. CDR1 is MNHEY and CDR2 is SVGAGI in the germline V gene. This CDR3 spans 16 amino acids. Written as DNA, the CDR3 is TGTGCCAGCAGTTACTCGACTAGCGGGTTCACAGATACGCAGTATTTT. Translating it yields CASSYSTSGFTDTQYF.

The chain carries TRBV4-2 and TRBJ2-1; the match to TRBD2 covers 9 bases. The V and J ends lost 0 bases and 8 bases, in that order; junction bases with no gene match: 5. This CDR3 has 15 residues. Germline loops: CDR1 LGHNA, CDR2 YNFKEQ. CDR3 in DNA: TGTGCCAGCAGCCAAGAGTCTAGCGGGACAGATGAGCAGTTCTTC. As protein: CASSQESSGTDEQFF.

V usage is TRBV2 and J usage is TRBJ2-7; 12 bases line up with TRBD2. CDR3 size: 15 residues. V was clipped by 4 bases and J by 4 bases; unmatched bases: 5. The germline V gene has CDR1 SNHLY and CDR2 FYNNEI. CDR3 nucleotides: TGTGCCAGCAGTGCTCGACTAGCGGGAGTATACGAGCAGTACTTC. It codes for CASSARLAGVYEQYF.

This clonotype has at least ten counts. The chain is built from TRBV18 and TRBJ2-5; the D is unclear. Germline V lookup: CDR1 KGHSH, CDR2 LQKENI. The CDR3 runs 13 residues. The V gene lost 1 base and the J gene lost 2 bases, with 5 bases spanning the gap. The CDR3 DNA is TGTGCCAGCTCACCACAGCAGCAAGAGACCCAGTACTTC. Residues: CASSPQQQETQYF.

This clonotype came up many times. The CDR3 spells CASSQGLAEGRSYRDEQFF. In DNA, the CDR3 is TGCGCCAGCAGCCAGGGACTAGCGGAGGGGAGGTCCTATCGGGATGAGCAGTTCTTC. The gene calls are TRBV4-1 and TRBJ2-1; 11 nucleotides line up with TRBD2. The germline CDR1 and CDR2 sequences are MGHRA and YSYEKL. The CDR3 length is 19 residues. Trimming took 3 bases from V and 8 from J; bases not matched to a gene: 18.

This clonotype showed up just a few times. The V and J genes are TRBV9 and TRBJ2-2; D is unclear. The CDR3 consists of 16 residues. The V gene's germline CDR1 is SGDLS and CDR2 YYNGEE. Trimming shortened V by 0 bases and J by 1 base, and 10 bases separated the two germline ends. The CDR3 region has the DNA TGTGCCAGCAGCGTAGTTTCGGCCTTGAACACCGGGGAGCTGTTTTTT. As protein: CASSVVSALNTGELFF.

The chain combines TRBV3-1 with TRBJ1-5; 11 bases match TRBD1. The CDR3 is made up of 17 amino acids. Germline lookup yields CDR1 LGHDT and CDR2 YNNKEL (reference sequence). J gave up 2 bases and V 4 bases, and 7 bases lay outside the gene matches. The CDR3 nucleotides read TGTGCCAGCAGCCGGACAGGGGGCGGAGTTGGCAATCAGCCCCAGCATTTT. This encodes CASSRTGGGVGNQPQHF.

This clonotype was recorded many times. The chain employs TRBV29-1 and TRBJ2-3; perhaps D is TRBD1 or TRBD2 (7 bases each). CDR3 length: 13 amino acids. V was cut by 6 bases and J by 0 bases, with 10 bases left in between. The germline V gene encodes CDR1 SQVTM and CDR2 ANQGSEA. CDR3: CSVQGGSTDTQYF. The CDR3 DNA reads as TGCAGCGTCCAGGGGGGGAGCACAGATACGCAGTATTTT.

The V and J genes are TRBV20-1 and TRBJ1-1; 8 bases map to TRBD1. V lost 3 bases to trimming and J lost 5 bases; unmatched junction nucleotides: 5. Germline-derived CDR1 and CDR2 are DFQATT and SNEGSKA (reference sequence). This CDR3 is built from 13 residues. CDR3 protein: CSASPGGETEAFF. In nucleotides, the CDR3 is TGCAGTGCTAGCCCAGGGGGCGAGACTGAAGCTTTCTTT.

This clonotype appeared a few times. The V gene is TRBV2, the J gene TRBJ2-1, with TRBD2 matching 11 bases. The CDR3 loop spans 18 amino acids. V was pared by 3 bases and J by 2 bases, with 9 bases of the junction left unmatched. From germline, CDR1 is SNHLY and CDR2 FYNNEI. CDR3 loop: CASSEVSGRASAYNEQFF. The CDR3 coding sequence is TGTGCCAGCAGTGAGGTTAGCGGGAGGGCCTCAGCCTACAATGAGCAGTTCTTC. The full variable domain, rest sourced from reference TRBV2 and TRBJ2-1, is EPEVTQTPSHQVTQMGQEVILRCVPISNHLYFYWYRQILGQKVEFLVSFYNNEISEKSEIFDDQFSVERPDGSNFTLKIRSTKLEDSAMYFCASSEVSGRASAYNEQFFGPGTRLTVL.

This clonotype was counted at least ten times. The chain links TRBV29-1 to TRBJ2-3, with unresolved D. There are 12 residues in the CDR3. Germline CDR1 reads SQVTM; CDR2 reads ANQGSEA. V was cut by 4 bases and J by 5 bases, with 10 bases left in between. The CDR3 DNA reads TGCAGCGTTGTCGGTACGATAGATACGCAGTATTTT. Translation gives CSVVGTIDTQYF.

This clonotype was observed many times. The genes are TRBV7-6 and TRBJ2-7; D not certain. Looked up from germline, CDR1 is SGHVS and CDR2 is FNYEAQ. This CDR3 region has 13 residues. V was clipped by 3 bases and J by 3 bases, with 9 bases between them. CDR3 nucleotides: TGTGCCAGCAGCTTGGCTCAGCGCTACGAGCAGTACTTC. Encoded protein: CASSLAQRYEQYF.

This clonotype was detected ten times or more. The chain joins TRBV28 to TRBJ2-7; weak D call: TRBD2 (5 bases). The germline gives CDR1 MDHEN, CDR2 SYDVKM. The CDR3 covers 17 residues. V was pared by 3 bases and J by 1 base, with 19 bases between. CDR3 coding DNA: TGTGCCAGCAGTTTCATCCCTTCGAGGGATCGGTCCTACGAGCAGTACTTC. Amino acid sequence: CASSFIPSRDRSYEQYF.

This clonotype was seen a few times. CDR3 sequence: CASSTGLAGETDTQYF. In nucleotides, the CDR3 is TGCGCCAGCAGCACGGGACTAGCGGGAGAAACAGATACGCAGTATTTT. The rearrangement uses TRBV5-1 and TRBJ2-3, with TRBD2 matching 14 bases. The CDR3 is 16 residues long. V lost 4 bases, J lost 3 bases, and 4 bases stayed unmatched. In germline, CDR1 is SGHRS, CDR2 YFSETQ.

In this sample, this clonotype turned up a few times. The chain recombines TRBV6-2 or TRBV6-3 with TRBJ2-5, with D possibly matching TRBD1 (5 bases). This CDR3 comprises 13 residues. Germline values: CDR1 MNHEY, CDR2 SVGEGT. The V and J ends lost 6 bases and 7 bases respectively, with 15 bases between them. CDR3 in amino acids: CASRPDSYWTQYF. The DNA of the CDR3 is TGTGCCAGCAGACCCGACAGTTATTGGACCCAGTACTTC.

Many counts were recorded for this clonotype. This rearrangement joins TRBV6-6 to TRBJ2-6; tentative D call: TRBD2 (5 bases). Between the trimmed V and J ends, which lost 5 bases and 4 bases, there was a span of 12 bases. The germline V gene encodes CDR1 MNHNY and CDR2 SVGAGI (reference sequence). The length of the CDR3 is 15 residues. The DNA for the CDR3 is TGTGCCAGCAGTCCAAGGGAGTCCGGGGCCAACGTCCTGACTTTC. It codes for CASSPRESGANVLTF.